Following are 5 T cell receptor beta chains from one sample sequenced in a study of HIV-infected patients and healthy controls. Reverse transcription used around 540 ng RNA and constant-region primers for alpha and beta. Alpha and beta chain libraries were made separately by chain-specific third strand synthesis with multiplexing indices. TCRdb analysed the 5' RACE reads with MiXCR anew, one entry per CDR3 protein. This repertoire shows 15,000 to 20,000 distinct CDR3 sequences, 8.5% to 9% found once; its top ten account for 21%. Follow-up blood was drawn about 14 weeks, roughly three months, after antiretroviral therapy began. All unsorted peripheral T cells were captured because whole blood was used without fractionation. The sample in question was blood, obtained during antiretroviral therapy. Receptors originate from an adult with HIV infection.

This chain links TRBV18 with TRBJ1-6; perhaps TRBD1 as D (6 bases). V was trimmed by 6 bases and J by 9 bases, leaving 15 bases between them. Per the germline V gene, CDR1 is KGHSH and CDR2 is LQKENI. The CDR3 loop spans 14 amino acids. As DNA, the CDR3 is TGTGCCAGCTCGCCCATAAGGGGGGGTTCACCCCTCCACTTT. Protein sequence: CASSPIRGGSPLHF.

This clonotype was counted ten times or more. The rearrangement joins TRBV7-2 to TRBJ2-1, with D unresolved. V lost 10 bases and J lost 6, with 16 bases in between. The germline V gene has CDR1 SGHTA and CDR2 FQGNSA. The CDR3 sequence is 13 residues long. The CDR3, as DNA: TGTGCCACCAACTTTGATCCCGGCAATGAGCAGTTCTTC. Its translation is CATNFDPGNEQFF.

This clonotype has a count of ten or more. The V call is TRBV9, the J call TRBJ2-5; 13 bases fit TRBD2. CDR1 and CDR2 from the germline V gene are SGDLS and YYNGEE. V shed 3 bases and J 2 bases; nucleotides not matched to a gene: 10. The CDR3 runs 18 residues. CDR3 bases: TGTGCCAGCAGCGCCTTGGGACTAGCGGGAACAGGGCAAGAGACCCAGTACTTC. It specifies CASSALGLAGTGQETQYF.

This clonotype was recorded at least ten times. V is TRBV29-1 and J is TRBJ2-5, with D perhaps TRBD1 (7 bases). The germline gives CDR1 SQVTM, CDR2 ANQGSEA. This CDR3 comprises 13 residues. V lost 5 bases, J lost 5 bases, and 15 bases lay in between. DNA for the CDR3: TGCAGCGTTAAACCGACAGGGAGGGAGACCCAGTACTTC. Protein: CSVKPTGRETQYF.

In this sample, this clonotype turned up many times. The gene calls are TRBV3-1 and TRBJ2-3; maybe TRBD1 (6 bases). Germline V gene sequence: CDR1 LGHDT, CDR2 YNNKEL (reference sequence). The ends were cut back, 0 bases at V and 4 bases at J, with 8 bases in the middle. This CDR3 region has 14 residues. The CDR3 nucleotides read TGTGCCAGCAGCCAAGATCCAGGGGCAGATACGCAGTATTTT. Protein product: CASSQDPGADTQYF.